These 15 T cell receptor beta chains were sequenced from one sample in a study of vaccination and CD4 T cells after COVID-19. An Oncomine TCR Beta short-read assay was used to sequence the DNA from cultured CD4+ T cells. Via MiXCR, TCRdb re-called the PCR reads, giving one row per CDR3 protein. Of about 13,000 distinct CDR3 sequences listed, about two fifths are singletons. The antigens of these receptors remain unknown. Stated treatment: roughly ten-day PBMC culture with coronavirus spike peptide pools or control peptides (ViraFEST assay). Sequences were obtained from CD4+ T cells from blood, cultured in vitro. The receptors derive from a human donor who had recovered from COVID-19.

This clonotype was detected a few times. The V gene is TRBV12-3 or TRBV12-4, the J gene TRBJ2-2; weak D call: TRBD1 (6 bases). This CDR3 comprises 15 residues. Trimming took 3 bases from V and 0 from J, leaving 8 bases between them. The CDR3 spells CASSLGATNTGELFF. The CDR3 bases are TGTGCCAGCAGTTTGGGGGCCACGAACACCGGGGAGCTGTTTTTT.

The gene calls are TRBV24-1 and TRBJ1-2, with a tentative D call TRBD1 (6 bases). This CDR3 has 13 amino acids. V was cut by 5 bases and J by 8 bases, with 14 bases left in between. Germline V gene lookup returns CDR1 KGHDR and CDR2 SFDVKD. The CDR3 nucleotides are TGTGCCACCAGTGGCTCGACAGGCTCCGGCTACACCTTC. It translates to CATSGSTGSGYTF.

A single count supports this clonotype. The rearrangement joins TRBV5-1 to TRBJ2-3; D is undetermined. Trimming pared 7 bases from V and 2 bases from J, leaving 11 bases between. CDR1 SGHRS and CDR2 YFSETQ come from the germline V gene. The CDR3 consists of 13 residues. The CDR3 DNA sequence: TGCGCCAGCTGCTCGATCTCCACAGATACGCAGTATTTT. Protein product: CASCSISTDTQYF.

The chain is built from TRBV11-2 and TRBJ2-6, with D uncertain. CDR3 length: 14 amino acids. Trimming took off 8 bases at V and 2 bases at J, with 10 bases between the two ends. Germline assignment: CDR1 SGHAT and CDR2 FQNNGV. CDR3 sequence (DNA): TGTGCCAGCCAACTTGTGGCTGGGGCCAACGTCCTGACTTTC. This sequence encodes CASQLVAGANVLTF. The variable domain in full, completed from reference TRBV11-2 and TRBJ2-6, reads EAGVAQSPRYKIIEKRQSVAFWCNPISGHATLYWYQQILGQGPKLLIQFQNNGVVDDSQLPKDRFSAERLKGVDSTLKIQPAKLEDSAVYLCASQLVAGANVLTFGAGSRLTVL.

This chain connects TRBV24-1 to TRBJ1-5; D call uncertain. From germline, CDR1 is KGHDR and CDR2 SFDVKD. V was trimmed by 5 bases and J by 4 bases, leaving 11 bases between them. The CDR3 spans 14 residues. The CDR3 nucleotides read TGTGCCACCAGTGGAGACACATTTAATCAGCCCCAGCATTTT. Translating it yields CATSGDTFNQPQHF.

The chain couples TRBV7-3 to TRBJ2-1; a weak D match, TRBD2 (5 bases). Looked up from germline, CDR1 is SGHTA and CDR2 is FQGTGA. With 4 bases removed from V and 8 bases from J, the gap between germline ends came to 9 bases. The CDR3 runs 12 residues. CDR3 in DNA: TGTGCCAGCAGCTCGGACGGGGATGAGCAGTTCTTC. As protein: CASSSDGDEQFF. The full variable domain, its missing parts supplied by reference TRBV7-3 and TRBJ2-1, is GAGVSQTPSNKVTEKGKYVELRCDPISGHTALYWYRQSLGQGPEFLIYFQGTGAADDSGLPNDRFFAVRPEGSVSTLKIQRTERGDSAVYLCASSSDGDEQFFGPGTRLTVL.

This clonotype has a handful of counts. The chain couples TRBV20-1 to TRBJ2-7, with TRBD2 matching over 8 bases. This CDR3 has 13 residues. With V trimmed by 7 bases and J by 4 bases, 9 bases remained unmatched. CDR1 is DFQATT, CDR2 SNEGSKA, per germline (reference sequence). The CDR3 spells CSESGSNGYEQYF. Written as DNA, the CDR3 is TGCAGTGAAAGCGGGAGTAATGGATACGAGCAGTACTTC.

This clonotype turned up a few times. Its ends do not fully match the called genes, so a read error is possible. J is TRBJ1-2 and V is TRBV11-2; 11 bases align to TRBD1. This CDR3 has 14 residues. The germline V gene encodes CDR1 SGHAT and CDR2 FQNNGV. Here the CDR3 DNA reads TGCGCCAGCAGCCCCGAGGACAGGGGGCGAGGCTACACCTTC. It is translated as CASSPEDRGRGYTF.

The J gene is TRBJ2-7, the V gene TRBV6-1; maybe TRBD1 (6 bases). Germline V lookup: CDR1 MNHNS, CDR2 SASEGT. This CDR3 spans 11 amino acids. Trimming cost V 6 bases and J 7 bases, with 10 bases left between them. The CDR3 DNA sequence: TGTGCCAGCAGAGGGGGATTAGAGCAGTACTTC. It codes for CASRGGLEQYF.

The J gene is TRBJ1-1, the V gene TRBV5-4, with D tentatively TRBD1 (5 bases). Looked up from germline, CDR1 is SGHNT and CDR2 is YYREEE (reference sequence). CDR3 size: 15 residues. V was pared by 0 bases and J by 1 base, with 10 bases between. CDR3 region: CASSLVGHQNTEAFF. CDR3 nucleotide sequence: TGTGCCAGCAGCTTGGTCGGACATCAGAACACTGAAGCTTTCTTT.

CDR3 DNA: TGTGCCAGCAGCTGGGGGGGGAATTCACCCCTCCACTTT. Translated, it gives CASSWGGNSPLHF. The chain carries TRBV7-2 and TRBJ1-6; possible D gene TRBD1, 5 bases. The germline CDR1 and CDR2 sequences are SGHTA and FQGNSA. Between the trimmed V and J ends, which lost 4 bases and 7 bases, there was a span of 8 bases. There are 13 residues in the CDR3.

This clonotype has more than one count but fewer than ten. The chain carries TRBV6-1 and TRBJ1-2; 7 bases are a match to TRBD1. J gave up 1 base and V 6 bases, and 2 bases lay outside the gene matches. CDR1 MNHNS and CDR2 SASEGT come from the germline V gene. This CDR3 comprises 13 residues. CDR3 DNA: TGTGCCAGCAGCTGGGACAGTAACTATGGCTACACCTTC. It yields the protein CASSWDSNYGYTF.

This clonotype was seen a handful of times. The V call is TRBV6-2 or TRBV6-3, the J call TRBJ1-2; tentative D call: TRBD1 (6 bases). The CDR3 loop spans 16 amino acids. Germline CDR1 and CDR2: MNHEY and SVGEGT. The V end lost 6 bases, the J end lost 8 bases, and 25 bases lay between the germline ends. The CDR3 DNA reads as TGTGCCAGCAGCTTTATGGACAGACTCTTTGGGCAGGGCTACACCTTC. Its translation: CASSFMDRLFGQGYTF.

The rearrangement uses TRBV7-9 and TRBJ2-7; D is possibly TRBD2 (6 bases). Germline values: CDR1 SEHNR, CDR2 FQNEAQ (reference sequence). V was clipped by 1 base and J by 0 bases, with 13 bases between them. This CDR3 contains 16 residues. CDR3 sequence (DNA): TGTGCCAGCAGCTTAGTAGGAGGGCGGAGCTCCTACGAGCAGTACTTC. Amino acids: CASSLVGGRSSYEQYF. Together with reference TRBV7-9 and TRBJ2-7, the CDR3 gives the full variable domain: DTGVSQNPRHKITKRGQNVTFRCDPISEHNRLYWYRQTLGQGPEFLTYFQNEAQLEKSRLLSDRFSAERPKGSFSTLEIQRTEQGDSAMYLCASSLVGGRSSYEQYFGPGTRLTVT.

This sequence joins TRBV6-1 and TRBJ1-3; D ambiguous. The CDR3 has 12 amino acids. Trimming pared 4 bases from V and 0 bases from J, leaving 1 base between. Per germline, CDR1 MNHNS and CDR2 SASEGT. CDR3 region: CASSASGNTIYF. The CDR3 region has the DNA TGTGCCAGCAGTGCCTCTGGAAACACCATATATTTT.